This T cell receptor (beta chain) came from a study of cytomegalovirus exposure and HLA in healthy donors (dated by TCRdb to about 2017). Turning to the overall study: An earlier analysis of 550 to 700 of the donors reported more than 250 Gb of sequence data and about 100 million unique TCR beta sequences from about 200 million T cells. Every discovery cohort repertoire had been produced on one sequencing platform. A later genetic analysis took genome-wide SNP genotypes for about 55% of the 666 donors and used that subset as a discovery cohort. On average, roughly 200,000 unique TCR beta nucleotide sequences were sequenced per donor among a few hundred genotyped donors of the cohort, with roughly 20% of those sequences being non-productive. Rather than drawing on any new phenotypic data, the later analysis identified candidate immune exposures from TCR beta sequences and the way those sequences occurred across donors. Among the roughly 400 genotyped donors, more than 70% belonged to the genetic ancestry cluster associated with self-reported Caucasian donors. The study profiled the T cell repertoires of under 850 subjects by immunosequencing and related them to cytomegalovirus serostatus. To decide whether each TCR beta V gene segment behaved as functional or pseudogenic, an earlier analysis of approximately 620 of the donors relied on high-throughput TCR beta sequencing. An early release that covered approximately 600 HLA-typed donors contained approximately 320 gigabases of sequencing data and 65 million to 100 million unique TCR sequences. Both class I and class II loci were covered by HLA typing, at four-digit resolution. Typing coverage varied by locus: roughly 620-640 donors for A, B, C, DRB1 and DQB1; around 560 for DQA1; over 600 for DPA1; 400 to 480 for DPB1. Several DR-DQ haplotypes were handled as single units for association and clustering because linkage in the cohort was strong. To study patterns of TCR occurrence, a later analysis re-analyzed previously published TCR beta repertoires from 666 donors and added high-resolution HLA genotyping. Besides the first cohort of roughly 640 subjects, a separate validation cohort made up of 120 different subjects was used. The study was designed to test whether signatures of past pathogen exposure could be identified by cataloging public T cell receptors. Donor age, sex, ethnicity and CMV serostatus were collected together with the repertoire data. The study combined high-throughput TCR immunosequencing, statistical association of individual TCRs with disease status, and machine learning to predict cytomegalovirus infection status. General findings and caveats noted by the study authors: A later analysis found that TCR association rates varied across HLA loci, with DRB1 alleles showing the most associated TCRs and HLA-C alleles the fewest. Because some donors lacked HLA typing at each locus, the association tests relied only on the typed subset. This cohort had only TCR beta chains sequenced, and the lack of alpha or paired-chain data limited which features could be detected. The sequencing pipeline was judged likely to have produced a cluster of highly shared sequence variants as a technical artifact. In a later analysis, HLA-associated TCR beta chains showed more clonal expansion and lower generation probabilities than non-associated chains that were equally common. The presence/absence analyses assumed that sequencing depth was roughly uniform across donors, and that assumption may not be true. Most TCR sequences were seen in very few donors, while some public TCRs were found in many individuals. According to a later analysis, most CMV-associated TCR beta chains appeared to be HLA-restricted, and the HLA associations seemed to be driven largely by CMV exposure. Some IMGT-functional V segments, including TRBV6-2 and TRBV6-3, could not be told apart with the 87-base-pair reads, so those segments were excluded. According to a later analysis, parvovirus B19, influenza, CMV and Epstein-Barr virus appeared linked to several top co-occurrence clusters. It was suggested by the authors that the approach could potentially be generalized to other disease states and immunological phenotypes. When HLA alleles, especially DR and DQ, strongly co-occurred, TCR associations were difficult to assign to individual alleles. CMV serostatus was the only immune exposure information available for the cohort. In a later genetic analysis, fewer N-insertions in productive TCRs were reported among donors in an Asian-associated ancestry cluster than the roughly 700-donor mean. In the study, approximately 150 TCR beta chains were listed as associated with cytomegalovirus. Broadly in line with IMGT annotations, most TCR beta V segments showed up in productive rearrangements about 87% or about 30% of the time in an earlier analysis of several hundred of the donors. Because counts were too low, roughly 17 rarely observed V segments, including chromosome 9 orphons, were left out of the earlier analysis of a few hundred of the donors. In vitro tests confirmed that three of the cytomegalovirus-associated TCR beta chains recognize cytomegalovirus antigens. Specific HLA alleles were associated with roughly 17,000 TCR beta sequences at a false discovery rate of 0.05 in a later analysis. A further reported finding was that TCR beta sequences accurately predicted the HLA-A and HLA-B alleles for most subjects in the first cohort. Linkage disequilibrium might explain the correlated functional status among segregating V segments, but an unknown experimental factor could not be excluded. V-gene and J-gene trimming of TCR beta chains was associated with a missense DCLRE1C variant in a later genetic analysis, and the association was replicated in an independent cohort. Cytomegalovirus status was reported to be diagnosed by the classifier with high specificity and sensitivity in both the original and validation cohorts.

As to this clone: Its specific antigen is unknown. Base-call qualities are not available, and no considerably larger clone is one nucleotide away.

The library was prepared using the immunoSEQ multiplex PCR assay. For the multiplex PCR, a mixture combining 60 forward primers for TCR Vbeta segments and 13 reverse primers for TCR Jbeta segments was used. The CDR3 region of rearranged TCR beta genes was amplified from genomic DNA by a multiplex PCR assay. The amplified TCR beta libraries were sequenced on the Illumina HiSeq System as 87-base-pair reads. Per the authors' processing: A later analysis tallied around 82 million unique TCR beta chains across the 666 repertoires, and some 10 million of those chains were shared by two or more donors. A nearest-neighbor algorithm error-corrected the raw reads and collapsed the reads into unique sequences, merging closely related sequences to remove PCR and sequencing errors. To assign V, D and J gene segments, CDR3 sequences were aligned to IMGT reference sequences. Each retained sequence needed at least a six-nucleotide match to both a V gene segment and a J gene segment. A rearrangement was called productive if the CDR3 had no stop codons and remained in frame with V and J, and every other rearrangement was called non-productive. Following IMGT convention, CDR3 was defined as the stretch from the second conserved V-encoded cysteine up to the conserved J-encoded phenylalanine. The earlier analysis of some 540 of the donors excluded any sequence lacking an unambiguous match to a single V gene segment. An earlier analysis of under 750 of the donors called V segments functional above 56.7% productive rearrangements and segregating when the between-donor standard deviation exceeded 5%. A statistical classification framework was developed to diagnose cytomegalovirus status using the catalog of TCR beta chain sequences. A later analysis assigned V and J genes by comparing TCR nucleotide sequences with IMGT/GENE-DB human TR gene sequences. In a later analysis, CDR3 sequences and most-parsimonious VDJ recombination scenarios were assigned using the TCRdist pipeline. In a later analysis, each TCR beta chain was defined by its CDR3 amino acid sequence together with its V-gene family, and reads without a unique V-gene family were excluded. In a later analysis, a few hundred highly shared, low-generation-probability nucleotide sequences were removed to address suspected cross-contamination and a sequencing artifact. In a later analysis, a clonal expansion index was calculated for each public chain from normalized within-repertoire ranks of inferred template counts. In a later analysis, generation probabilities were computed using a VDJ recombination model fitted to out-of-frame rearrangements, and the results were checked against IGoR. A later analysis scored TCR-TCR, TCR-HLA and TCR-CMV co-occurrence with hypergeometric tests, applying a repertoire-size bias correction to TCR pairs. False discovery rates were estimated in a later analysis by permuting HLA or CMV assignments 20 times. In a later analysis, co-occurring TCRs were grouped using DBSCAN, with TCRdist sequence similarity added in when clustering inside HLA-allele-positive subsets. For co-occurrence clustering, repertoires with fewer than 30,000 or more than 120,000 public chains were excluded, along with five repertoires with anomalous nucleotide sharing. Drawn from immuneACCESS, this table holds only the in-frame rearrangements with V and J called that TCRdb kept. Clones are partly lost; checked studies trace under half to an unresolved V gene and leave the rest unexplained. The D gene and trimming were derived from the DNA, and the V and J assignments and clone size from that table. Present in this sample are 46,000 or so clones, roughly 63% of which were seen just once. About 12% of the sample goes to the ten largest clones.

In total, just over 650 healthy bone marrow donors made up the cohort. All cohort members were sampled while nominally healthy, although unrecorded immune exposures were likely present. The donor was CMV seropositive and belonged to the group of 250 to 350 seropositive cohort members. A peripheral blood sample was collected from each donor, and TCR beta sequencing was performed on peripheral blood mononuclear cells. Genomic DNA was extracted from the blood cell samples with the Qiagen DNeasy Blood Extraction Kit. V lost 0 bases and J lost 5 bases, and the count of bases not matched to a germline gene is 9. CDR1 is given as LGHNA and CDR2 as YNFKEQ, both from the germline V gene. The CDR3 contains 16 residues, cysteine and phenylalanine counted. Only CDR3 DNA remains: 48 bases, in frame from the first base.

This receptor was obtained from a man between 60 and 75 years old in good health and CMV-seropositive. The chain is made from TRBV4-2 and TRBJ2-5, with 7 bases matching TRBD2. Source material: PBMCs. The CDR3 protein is CASSQDQRTRRETQYF. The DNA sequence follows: TGTGCCAGCAGCCAAGATCAAAGGACTAGGCGGGAGACCCAGTACTTC.